This T cell receptor beta chain was captured in a study of shared clonotypes between healthy human individuals. Study conclusions and caveats: The sampled material consisted only of blood, and tissue repertoires are likely to differ.

The protocol was immunoSEQ multiplex PCR, while the TCRdb copy is restricted to in-frame clones and leaves out a portion. The sample consists of around 2,100,000 clones, about 94% of them appearing once. Terminally differentiated effector memory CD45RA+ cells were left out of the naive CD8 fraction, which was CD45RO-negative and positively selected for CCR7. This clone appeared once. The target antigen is unknown. The CDR3 spans 16 residues. Trimming took 3 bases from V and 7 from J, leaving 21 bases between them. Germline lookup yields CDR1 MNHNS and CDR2 SASEGT. The rearrangement joins TRBV6-1 to TRBJ2-5; weak D call: TRBD1 (5 bases). The receptor was derived from a man between 18 and 35 years old in good health. The sequencing input was naive CD8+ T cells sorted from blood. Written as DNA, the CDR3 is TGTGCCAGCAGTGACTGGGGCTCCCCTACGAGTTCGACCCAGTACTTC. It is translated as CASSDWGSPTSSTQYF.